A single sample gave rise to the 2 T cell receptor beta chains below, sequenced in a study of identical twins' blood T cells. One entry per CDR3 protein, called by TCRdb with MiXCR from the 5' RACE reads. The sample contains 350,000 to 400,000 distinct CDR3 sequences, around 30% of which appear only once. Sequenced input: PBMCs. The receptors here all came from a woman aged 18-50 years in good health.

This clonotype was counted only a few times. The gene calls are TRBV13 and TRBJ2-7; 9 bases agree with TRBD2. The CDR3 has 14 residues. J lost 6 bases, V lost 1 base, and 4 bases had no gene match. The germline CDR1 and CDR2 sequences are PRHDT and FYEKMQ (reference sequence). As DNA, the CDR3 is TGTGCCAGCAGCTTAGCTAGCGGGATACGCGAGCAGTACTTC. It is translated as CASSLASGIREQYF.

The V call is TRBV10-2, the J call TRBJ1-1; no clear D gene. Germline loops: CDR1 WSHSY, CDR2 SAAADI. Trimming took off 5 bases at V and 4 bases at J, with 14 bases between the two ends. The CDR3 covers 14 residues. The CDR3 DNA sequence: TGCGCCAGCAGTACCTCGCGGACCTGCACTGAAGCTTTCTTT. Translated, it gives CASSTSRTCTEAFF.